The rows below give T cell receptor beta chains drawn from one sample of a study of T cell responses to AZD1222 COVID-19 vaccine. Measured with immunoSEQ multiplex PCR; TCRdb has only the in-frame clones, and not every one. The sample contains 150,000 to 200,000 clones, approximately 90% of which appear only once. Sequenced material: peripheral blood, taken on day 0 of AZD1222 vaccination. The receptors come from an adult in good health. CDR3s include the opening cysteine and the closing phenylalanine or tryptophan. Fields, in order: CDR3 length, V gene, D gene, CDR3 protein. The D gene is left open where the match is weak.

length: 13; V: TRBV11-3; D: -; CDR3: CASSLGAQDTQYF
length: 14; V: TRBV4-1; D: -; CDR3: CASSQKGLVDTQYF
length: 12; V: TRBV15; D: -; CDR3: CATSGSNQPQHF
length: 16; V: TRBV2; D: TRBD1; CDR3: CASSAATGGYNQPQHF
length: 17; V: TRBV19; D: TRBD1; CDR3: CASTPLDRGLTNYGYTF
length: 17; V: TRBV11-2; D: -; CDR3: CASSLAPGHFSGNTIYF
length: 15; V: TRBV28; D: -; CDR3: CASTHSAVLNQPQHF
length: 17; V: TRBV4-1; D: -; CDR3: CASSQVGRGFAGNTIYF
length: 15; V: TRBV6-5; D: TRBD1; CDR3: CASRPSGTGLGEQYF
length: 15; V: TRBV14; D: TRBD2; CDR3: CASSQEGLAGVPTYF
length: 17; V: TRBV27; D: TRBD1; CDR3: CASSFMSGGRLNYGYTF
length: 13; V: TRBV12-3/TRBV12-4; D: -; CDR3: CASTSSLKETQYF
length: 16; V: TRBV10-3; D: -; CDR3: CAISESKLGGNSPLHF
length: 14; V: TRBV11-2; D: -; CDR3: CASSFSDRSYGYTF
length: 14; V: TRBV6-5; D: TRBD1; CDR3: CASSLQGASMGYTF
length: 15; V: TRBV6-2/TRBV6-3; D: TRBD1; CDR3: CASSYSEGADYGYTF
length: 13; V: TRBV27; D: -; CDR3: CASSLGWNTEAFF
length: 15; V: TRBV6-5; D: -; CDR3: CASATGWTHSYEQYF
length: 15; V: TRBV5-1; D: -; CDR3: CASSLGQAAVETQYF
length: 13; V: TRBV7-8; D: -; CDR3: CASSLAPNTEAFF
length: 16; V: TRBV7-8; D: TRBD1; CDR3: CASSLGFRPGQAEAFF
length: 15; V: TRBV6-5; D: -; CDR3: CASSTRVQEVSGYTF
length: 12; V: TRBV2; D: -; CDR3: CASSVDRYGYTF
length: 15; V: TRBV27; D: TRBD1; CDR3: CASSLTQGGTQPQHF
length: 15; V: TRBV18; D: -; CDR3: CASSPGAGQHYGYTF
length: 15; V: TRBV19; D: -; CDR3: CATRDGGRSNQPQHF
length: 13; V: TRBV3-1/TRBV3-2; D: -; CDR3: CASSPGRGETQYF
length: 24; V: TRBV30; D: TRBD1; CDR3: CAWSPRTGHPGDPLAPSYNSPLHF
length: 11; V: TRBV2; D: -; CDR3: CASSGLYEQYF
length: 15; V: TRBV30; D: -; CDR3: CAWRETTGDDEKLFF
length: 15; V: TRBV10-3; D: TRBD1; CDR3: CAIGDRGNVDTEAFF
length: 12; V: TRBV28; D: TRBD1; CDR3: CATGQGDEKLFF
length: 18; V: TRBV5-1; D: TRBD1; CDR3: CASSRGGQGASRTDTQYF
length: 12; V: TRBV30; D: -; CDR3: CAREEEAGGYTF
length: 14; V: TRBV7-8; D: -; CDR3: CASSSPASNQPQHF
length: 15; V: TRBV4-1; D: TRBD1; CDR3: CASSQEGQGVNEQFF
length: 15; V: TRBV25-1; D: TRBD1; CDR3: CASSAPGQGGNEQFF
length: 15; V: TRBV23-1; D: TRBD2; CDR3: CASSPLAVSSYEQYF
length: 14; V: TRBV10-2; D: -; CDR3: CASSESGGGQPQHF
length: 18; V: TRBV16; D: TRBD1; CDR3: CASSPSPGGIRSNQPQHF
length: 17; V: TRBV14; D: -; CDR3: CASSQNLRGYDNEKLFF
length: 12; V: TRBV3-1/TRBV3-2; D: -; CDR3: CASSQGRQPQHF
length: 15; V: TRBV5-6; D: TRBD1; CDR3: CASSSGTGGSSPLHF
length: 16; V: TRBV27; D: TRBD2; CDR3: CASSRRLAGGVGELFF
length: 11; V: TRBV2; D: -; CDR3: CASRAGYEQYF
length: 16; V: TRBV18; D: -; CDR3: CASSGRDVGLGYEQYF
length: 12; V: TRBV19; D: -; CDR3: CAIQQGTGELFF
length: 17; V: TRBV19; D: -; CDR3: CASSIDPAGRFGETQYF
length: 16; V: TRBV19; D: TRBD2; CDR3: CASNQISGKSYNEQFF
length: 15; V: TRBV9; D: -; CDR3: CASSPTGGRYNEQFF
length: 14; V: TRBV10-3; D: -; CDR3: CAISDSGIVDEQYF
length: 15; V: TRBV5-1; D: -; CDR3: CASSLGLVEKETQYF
length: 17; V: TRBV7-9; D: -; CDR3: CASSFPSGEWANYGYTF